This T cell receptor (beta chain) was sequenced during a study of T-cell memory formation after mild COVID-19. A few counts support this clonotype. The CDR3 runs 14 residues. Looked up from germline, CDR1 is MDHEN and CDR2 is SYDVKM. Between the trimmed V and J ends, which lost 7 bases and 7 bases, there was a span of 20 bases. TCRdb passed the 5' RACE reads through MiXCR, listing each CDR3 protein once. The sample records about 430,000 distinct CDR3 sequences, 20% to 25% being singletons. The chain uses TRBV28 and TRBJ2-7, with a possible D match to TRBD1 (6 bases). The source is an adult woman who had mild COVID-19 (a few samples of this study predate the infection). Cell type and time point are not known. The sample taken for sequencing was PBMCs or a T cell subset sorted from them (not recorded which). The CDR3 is CASNLRDTPREQYF. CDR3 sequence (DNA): TGTGCCAGCAATCTCCGGGACACTCCTAGGGAGCAGTACTTC.